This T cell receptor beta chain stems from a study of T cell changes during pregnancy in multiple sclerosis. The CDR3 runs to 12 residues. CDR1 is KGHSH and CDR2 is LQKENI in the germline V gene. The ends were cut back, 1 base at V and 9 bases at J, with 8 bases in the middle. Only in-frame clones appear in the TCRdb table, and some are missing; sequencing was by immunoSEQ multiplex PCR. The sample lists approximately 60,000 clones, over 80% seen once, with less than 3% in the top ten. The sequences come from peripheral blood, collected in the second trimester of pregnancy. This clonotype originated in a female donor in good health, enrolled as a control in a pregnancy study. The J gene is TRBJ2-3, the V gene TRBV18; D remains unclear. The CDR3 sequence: CASSPLGVTQYF. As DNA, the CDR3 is TGTGCCAGCTCACCACTCGGAGTGACGCAGTATTTT.